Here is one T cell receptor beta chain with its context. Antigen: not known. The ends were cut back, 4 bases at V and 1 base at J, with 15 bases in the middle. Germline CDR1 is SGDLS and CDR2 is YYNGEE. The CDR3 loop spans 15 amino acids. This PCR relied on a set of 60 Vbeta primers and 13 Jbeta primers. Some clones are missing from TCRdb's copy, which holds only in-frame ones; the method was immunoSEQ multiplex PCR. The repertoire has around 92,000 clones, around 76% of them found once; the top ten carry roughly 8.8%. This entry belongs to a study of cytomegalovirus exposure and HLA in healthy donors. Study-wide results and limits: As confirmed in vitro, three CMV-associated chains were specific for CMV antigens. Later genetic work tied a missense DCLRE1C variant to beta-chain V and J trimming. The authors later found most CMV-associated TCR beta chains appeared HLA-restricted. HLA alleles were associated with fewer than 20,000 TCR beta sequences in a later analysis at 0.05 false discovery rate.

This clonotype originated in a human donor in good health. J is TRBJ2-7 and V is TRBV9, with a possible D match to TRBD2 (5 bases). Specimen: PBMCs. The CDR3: CASSTGSRTSYEQYF. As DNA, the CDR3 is TGTGCCAGCAGCACCGGCAGCAGGACTTCCTACGAGCAGTACTTC. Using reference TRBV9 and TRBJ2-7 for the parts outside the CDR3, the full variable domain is DSGVTQTPKHLITATGQRVTLRCSPRSGDLSVYWYQQSLDQGLQFLIQYYNGEERAKGNILERFSAQQFPDLHSELNLSSLELGDSALYFCASSTGSRTSYEQYFGPGTRLTVT.